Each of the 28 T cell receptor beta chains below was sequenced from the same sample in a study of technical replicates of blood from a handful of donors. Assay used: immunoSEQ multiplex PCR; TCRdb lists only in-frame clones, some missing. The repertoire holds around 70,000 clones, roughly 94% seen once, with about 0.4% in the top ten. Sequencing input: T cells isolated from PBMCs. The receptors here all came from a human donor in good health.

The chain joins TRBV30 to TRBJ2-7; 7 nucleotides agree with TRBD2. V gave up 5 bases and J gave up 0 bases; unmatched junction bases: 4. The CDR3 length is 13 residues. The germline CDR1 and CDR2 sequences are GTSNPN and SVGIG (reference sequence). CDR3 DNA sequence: TGTGCCTGGCTCGGCGGGAGCTCCTACGAGCAGTACTTC. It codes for CAWLGGSSYEQYF.

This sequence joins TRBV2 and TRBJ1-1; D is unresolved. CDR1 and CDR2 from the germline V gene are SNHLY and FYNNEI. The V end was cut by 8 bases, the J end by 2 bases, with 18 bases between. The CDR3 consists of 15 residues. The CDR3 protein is CASFFSGEGNTEAFF. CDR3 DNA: TGTGCCAGCTTCTTCTCGGGCGAGGGAAACACTGAAGCTTTCTTT. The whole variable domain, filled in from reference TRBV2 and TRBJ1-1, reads EPEVTQTPSHQVTQMGQEVILRCVPISNHLYFYWYRQILGQKVEFLVSFYNNEISEKSEIFDDQFSVERPDGSNFTLKIRSTKLEDSAMYFCASFFSGEGNTEAFFGQGTRLTVV.

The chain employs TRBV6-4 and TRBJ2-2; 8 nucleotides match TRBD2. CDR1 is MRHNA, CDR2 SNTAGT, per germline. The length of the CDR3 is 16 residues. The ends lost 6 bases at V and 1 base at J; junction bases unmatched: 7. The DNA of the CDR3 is TGTGCCAGCAGCCCTTTGAGCGGGGGGAACACCGGGGAGCTGTTTTTT. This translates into CASSPLSGGNTGELFF.

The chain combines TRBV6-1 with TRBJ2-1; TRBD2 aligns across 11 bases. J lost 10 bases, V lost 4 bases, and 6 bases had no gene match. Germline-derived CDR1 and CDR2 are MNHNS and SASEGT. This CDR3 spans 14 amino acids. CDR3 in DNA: TGTGCCAGCAGTGTACTAGCGGGAGATAGGGAGCAGTTCTTC. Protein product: CASSVLAGDREQFF.

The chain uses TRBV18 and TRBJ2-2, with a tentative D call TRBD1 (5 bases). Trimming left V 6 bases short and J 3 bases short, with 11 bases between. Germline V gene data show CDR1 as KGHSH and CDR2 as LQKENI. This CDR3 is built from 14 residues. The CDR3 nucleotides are TGTGCCAGCTCCAGGGCCGTGGACACCGGGGAGCTGTTTTTT. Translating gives CASSRAVDTGELFF.

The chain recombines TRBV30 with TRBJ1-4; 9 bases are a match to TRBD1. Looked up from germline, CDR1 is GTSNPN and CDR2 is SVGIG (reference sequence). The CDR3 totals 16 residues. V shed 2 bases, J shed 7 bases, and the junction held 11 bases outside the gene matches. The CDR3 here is CAWSITGQGFFEKLFF. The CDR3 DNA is TGTGCCTGGAGTATTACGGGACAGGGTTTTTTTGAAAAACTGTTTTTT.

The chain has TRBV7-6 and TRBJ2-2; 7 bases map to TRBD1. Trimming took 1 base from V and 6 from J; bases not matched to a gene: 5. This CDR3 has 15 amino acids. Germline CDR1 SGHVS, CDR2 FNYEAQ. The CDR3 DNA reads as TGTGCCAGCAGCTTAGTCCGGCAGGGGGCCGGGGAGCTGTTTTTT. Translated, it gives CASSLVRQGAGELFF.

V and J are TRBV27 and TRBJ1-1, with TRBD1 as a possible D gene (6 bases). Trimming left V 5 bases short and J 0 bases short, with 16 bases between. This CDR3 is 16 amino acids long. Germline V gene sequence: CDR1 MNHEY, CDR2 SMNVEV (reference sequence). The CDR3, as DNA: TGTGCCAGCAGTACTCACCCGGGACAAATGAACACTGAAGCTTTCTTT. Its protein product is CASSTHPGQMNTEAFF.

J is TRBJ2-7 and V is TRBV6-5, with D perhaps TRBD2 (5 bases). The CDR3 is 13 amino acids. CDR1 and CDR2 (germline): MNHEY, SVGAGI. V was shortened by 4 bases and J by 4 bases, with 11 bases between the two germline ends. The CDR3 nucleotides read TGTGCCAGCAGTTCGATGGCGGGTTACGAGCAGTACTTC. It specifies CASSSMAGYEQYF.

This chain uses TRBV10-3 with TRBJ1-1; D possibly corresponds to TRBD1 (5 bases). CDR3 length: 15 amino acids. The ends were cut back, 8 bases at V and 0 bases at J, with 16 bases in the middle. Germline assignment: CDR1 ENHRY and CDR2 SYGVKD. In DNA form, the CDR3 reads TGTGCCATCGGCGTTAGGGGCGAGATGAACACTGAAGCTTTCTTT. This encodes CAIGVRGEMNTEAFF.

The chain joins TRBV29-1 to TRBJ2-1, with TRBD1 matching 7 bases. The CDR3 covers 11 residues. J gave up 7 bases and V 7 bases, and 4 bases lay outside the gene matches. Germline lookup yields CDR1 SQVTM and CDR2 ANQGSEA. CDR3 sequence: CSGQGVNEQFF. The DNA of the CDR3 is TGCAGCGGACAGGGTGTAAATGAGCAGTTCTTC.

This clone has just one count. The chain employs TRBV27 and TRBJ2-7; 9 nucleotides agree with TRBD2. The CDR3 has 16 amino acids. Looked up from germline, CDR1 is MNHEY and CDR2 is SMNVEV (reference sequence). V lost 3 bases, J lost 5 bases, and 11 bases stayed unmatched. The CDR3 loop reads CASSFGTSGRWDEQYF. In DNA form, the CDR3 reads TGTGCCAGCAGTTTCGGAACGAGCGGGAGGTGGGACGAGCAGTACTTC.

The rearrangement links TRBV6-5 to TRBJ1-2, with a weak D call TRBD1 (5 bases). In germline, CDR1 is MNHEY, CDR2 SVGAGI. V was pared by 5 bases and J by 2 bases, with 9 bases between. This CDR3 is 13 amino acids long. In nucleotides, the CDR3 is TGTGCCAGCAGTACCGACAGAAACTATGGCTACACCTTC. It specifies CASSTDRNYGYTF.

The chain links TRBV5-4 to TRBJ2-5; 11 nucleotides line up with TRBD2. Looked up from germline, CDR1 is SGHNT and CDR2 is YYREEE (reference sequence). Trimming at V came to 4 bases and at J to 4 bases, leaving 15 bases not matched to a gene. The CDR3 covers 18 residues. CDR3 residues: CASSPGHYSGRALETQYF. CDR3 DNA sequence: TGTGCCAGCAGCCCAGGGCATTATAGCGGGAGGGCCCTAGAGACCCAGTACTTC.

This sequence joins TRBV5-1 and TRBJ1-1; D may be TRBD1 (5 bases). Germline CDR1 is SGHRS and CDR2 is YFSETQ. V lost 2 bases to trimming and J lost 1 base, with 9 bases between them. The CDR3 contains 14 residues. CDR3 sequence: CASSFRDWNTEAFF. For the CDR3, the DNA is TGCGCCAGCAGCTTTCGGGACTGGAACACTGAAGCTTTCTTT.

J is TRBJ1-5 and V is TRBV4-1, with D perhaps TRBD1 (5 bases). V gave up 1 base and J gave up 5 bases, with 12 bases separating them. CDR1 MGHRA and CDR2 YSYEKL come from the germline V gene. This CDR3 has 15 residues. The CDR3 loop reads CASSQGQLTYQPQHF. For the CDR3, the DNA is TGCGCCAGCAGCCAAGGACAGCTAACATATCAGCCCCAGCATTTT.

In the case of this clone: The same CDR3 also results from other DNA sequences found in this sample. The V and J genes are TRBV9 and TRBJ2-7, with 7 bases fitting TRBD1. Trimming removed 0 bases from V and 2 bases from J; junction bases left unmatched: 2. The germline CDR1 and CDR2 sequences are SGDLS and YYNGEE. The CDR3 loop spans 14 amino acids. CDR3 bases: TGTGCCAGCAGCGTAGGAGGGACAGCCTACGAGCAGTACTTC. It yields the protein CASSVGGTAYEQYF.

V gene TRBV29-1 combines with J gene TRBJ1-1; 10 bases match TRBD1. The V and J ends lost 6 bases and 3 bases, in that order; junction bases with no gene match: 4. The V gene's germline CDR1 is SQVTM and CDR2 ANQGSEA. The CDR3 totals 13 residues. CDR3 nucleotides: TGCAGCGTGCACGGGACAGGGGACACTGAAGCTTTCTTT. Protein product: CSVHGTGDTEAFF. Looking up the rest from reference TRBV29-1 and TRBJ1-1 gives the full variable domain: SAVISQKPSRDICQRGTSLTIQCQVDSQVTMMFWYRQQPGQSLTLIATANQGSEATYESGFVIDKFPISRPNLTFSTLTVSNMSPEDSSIYLCSVHGTGDTEAFFGQGTRLTVV.

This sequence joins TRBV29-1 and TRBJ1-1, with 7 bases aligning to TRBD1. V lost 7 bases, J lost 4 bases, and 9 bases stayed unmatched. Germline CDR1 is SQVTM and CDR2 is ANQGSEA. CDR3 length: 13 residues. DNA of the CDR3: TGCAGCGCTAACAGGGGAGGATCCACTGAAGCTTTCTTT. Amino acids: CSANRGGSTEAFF.

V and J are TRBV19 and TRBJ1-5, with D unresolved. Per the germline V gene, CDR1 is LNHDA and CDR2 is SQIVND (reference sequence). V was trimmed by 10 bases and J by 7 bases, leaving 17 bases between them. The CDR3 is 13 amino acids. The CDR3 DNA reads TGTGCCACCTCTTATTCCGTTGTGCAGCCCCAGCATTTT. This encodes CATSYSVVQPQHF.

This CDR3 reads CASSSGGWGNQPQHF. The CDR3 DNA sequence: TGTGCCAGCAGTTCAGGGGGCTGGGGCAATCAGCCCCAGCATTTT. The chain recombines TRBV28 with TRBJ1-5, with 8 bases lining up with TRBD1. The CDR3 is 15 residues long. CDR1 MDHEN and CDR2 SYDVKM come from the germline V gene. V shed 4 bases and J 2 bases; nucleotides not matched to a gene: 4.

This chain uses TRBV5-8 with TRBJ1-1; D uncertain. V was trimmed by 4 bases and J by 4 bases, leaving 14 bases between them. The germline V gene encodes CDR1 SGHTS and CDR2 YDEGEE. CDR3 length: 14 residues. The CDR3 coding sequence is TGTGCCAGCAGCCCCGGGGAATTCAGCACTGAAGCTTTCTTT. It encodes CASSPGEFSTEAFF.

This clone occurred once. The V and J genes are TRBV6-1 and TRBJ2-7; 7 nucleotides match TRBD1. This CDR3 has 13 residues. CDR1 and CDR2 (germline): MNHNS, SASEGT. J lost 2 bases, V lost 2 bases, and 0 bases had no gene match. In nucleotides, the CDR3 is TGTGCCAGCAGTGAAAGGGGGCCCTACGAGCAGTACTTC. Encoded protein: CASSERGPYEQYF.

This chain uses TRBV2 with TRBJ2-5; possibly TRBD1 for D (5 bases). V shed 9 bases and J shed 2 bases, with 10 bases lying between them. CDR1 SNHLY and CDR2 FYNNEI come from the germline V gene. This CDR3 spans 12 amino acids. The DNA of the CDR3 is TGTGCCAGTGACAGAGTACAAGAGACCCAGTACTTC. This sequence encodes CASDRVQETQYF.

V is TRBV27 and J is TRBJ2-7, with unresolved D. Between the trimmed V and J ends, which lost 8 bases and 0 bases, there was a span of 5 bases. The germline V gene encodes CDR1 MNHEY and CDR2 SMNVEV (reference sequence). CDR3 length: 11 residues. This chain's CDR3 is CASRDSYEQYF. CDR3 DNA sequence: TGTGCCAGCCGAGACTCCTACGAGCAGTACTTC.

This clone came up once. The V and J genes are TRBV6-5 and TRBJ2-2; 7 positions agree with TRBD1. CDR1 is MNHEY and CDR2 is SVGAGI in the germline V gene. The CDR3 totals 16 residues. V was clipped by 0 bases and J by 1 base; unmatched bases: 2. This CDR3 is CASSYSGQVNTGELFF. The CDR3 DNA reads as TGTGCCAGCAGTTACTCCGGACAGGTGAACACCGGGGAGCTGTTTTTT.

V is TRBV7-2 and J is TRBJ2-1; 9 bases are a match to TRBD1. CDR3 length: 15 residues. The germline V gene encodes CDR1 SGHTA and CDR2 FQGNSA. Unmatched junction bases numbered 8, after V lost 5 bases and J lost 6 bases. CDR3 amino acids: CASSPPGQGGNEQFF. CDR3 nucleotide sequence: TGTGCCAGCAGCCCCCCGGGACAGGGAGGCAATGAGCAGTTCTTC.

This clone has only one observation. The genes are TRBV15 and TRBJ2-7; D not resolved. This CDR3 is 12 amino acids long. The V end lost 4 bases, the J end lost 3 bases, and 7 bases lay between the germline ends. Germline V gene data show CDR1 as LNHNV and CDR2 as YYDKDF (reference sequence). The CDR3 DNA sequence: TGTGCCACCAGCACCCTAGGCTACGAGCAGTACTTC. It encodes CATSTLGYEQYF.